This passage covers 31 T cell receptor beta chains from one sample sequenced in a study of blood T cell repertoires in COVID-19. The assay was immunoSEQ multiplex PCR, and TCRdb's table has in-frame clones only and misses some. The table lists about 100,000 clones, about 90% of them singletons, with more than 14% in the top ten. Material: peripheral blood. Receptor source: a man aged 45-60 years with acute or convalescent COVID-19.

This chain joins TRBV30 and TRBJ2-5; TRBD1 is a possible D gene (8 bases). V lost 8 bases to trimming and J lost 5 bases, with 15 bases between them. This CDR3 has 12 residues. Germline CDR1 GTSNPN, CDR2 SVGIG (reference sequence). This CDR3 reads CALDRGGETQYF. DNA for the CDR3: TGTGCCCTAGACAGGGGAGGGGAGACCCAGTACTTC.

The chain is built from TRBV5-6 and TRBJ2-2, with 12 bases that match TRBD1. J gave up 4 bases and V 4 bases, and 2 bases lay outside the gene matches. CDR1 is SGHDT, CDR2 YYEEEE, per germline. The length of the CDR3 is 15 residues. The chain's CDR3 is CASSVGQGATGELFF. In DNA form, the CDR3 reads TGTGCCAGCAGCGTGGGACAGGGGGCCACCGGGGAGCTGTTTTTT.

J is TRBJ2-7 and V is TRBV9; 11 bases match TRBD2. The CDR3 has 18 amino acids. The trim removed 4 bases at V and 4 bases at J, leaving 16 bases unmatched. The germline V gene encodes CDR1 SGDLS and CDR2 YYNGEE. CDR3 DNA sequence: TGTGCCAGCAGCCCAGGGACTAGCGGACGTTTTACTGGATACGAGCAGTACTTC. Translating gives CASSPGTSGRFTGYEQYF.

This chain connects TRBV9 to TRBJ1-1, with a tentative D call TRBD1 (6 bases). Germline CDR1 is SGDLS and CDR2 is YYNGEE. This CDR3 region has 14 residues. Deletions cut 1 base from V and 4 bases from J, with 11 bases between. The CDR3 here is CASSVSGVFTEAFF. CDR3 in DNA: TGTGCCAGCAGCGTATCAGGGGTCTTCACTGAAGCTTTCTTT.

The chain has TRBV19 and TRBJ2-2; weak D call: TRBD1 (5 bases). V was shortened by 7 bases and J by 5 bases, with 11 bases between the two germline ends. Germline V gene data show CDR1 as LNHDA and CDR2 as SQIVND (reference sequence). CDR3 size: 13 residues. CDR3 coding DNA: TGTGCCAGTACTACAGGTTGGACCGGGGAGCTGTTTTTT. This codes for CASTTGWTGELFF. Full variable domain (missing parts from reference TRBV19 and TRBJ2-2): DGGITQSPKYLFRKEGQNVTLSCEQNLNHDAMYWYRQDPGQGLRLIYYSQIVNDFQKGDIAEGYSVSREKKESFPLTVTSAQKNPTAFYLCASTTGWTGELFFGEGSRLTVL.

In this sample, this clone turned up once. V and J are TRBV24-1 and TRBJ2-1; tentatively, D is TRBD2 (7 bases). The CDR3 spans 16 residues. Germline V gene sequence: CDR1 KGHDR, CDR2 SFDVKD. The germline V and J ends were trimmed by 4 bases and 10 bases, with 22 bases remaining between them. In DNA form, the CDR3 reads TGTGCCACCAGTGACTCCTACCTAGGGGGGGCAAGAGAGCAGTTCTTC. Translation: CATSDSYLGGAREQFF.

CDR3: CASSLAGGSITDTQYF. Written as DNA, the CDR3 is TGTGCCAGCAGCTTGGCCGGCGGGAGTATCACAGATACGCAGTATTTT. The V and J genes are TRBV5-5 and TRBJ2-3; 7 positions match TRBD2. Looked up from germline, CDR1 is SGHKS and CDR2 is YYEKEE (reference sequence). After removal of 0 bases from V and 2 bases from J, the junction contained 6 bases not matched to a gene. The CDR3 contains 16 residues. The full variable domain, its missing parts supplied by reference TRBV5-5 and TRBJ2-3, is DAGVTQSPTHLIKTRGQQVTLRCSPISGHKSVSWYQQVLGQGPQFIFQYYEKEERGRGNFPDRFSARQFPNYSSELNVNALLLGDSALYLCASSLAGGSITDTQYFGPGTRLTVL.

V gene TRBV9 combines with J gene TRBJ1-2; D not certain. This CDR3 is built from 14 residues. With 3 bases removed from V and 8 bases from J, the gap between germline ends came to 17 bases. Germline assignment: CDR1 SGDLS and CDR2 YYNGEE. This CDR3 is CASSEAPGRGGYTF. In nucleotides, the CDR3 is TGTGCCAGCAGCGAAGCCCCCGGGAGAGGGGGCTACACCTTC. The full variable domain, with the rest looked up from reference TRBV9 and TRBJ1-2, is DSGVTQTPKHLITATGQRVTLRCSPRSGDLSVYWYQQSLDQGLQFLIQYYNGEERAKGNILERFSAQQFPDLHSELNLSSLELGDSALYFCASSEAPGRGGYTFGSGTRLTVV.

The chain recombines TRBV6-6 with TRBJ2-7, with D uncertain. CDR3 size: 15 residues. V was clipped by 6 bases and J by 7 bases, with 22 bases between them. Per germline, CDR1 MNHNY and CDR2 SVGAGI (reference sequence). CDR3 sequence: CASRPRPSPSKEQYF. The CDR3, as DNA: TGTGCCAGCAGACCTAGACCGTCACCGTCTAAAGAGCAGTACTTC.

The chain combines TRBV6-5 with TRBJ2-5; 8 nucleotides align to TRBD1. The CDR3 is made up of 16 amino acids. CDR1 is MNHEY, CDR2 SVGAGI, per germline. The ends lost 2 bases at V and 5 bases at J; junction bases unmatched: 10. CDR3 region: CASSYPRITGGETQYF. The CDR3 region has the DNA TGTGCCAGCAGTTACCCCCGTATTACAGGGGGTGAGACCCAGTACTTC.

For the CDR3, the DNA is TGTGCCAGCAGCCCAGGACGGGGAAGGGAGCTGTTTTTT. Amino acids: CASSPGRGRELFF. The chain combines TRBV7-9 with TRBJ2-2; perhaps TRBD2 as D (5 bases). Per the germline V gene, CDR1 is SEHNR and CDR2 is FQNEAQ (reference sequence). The CDR3 consists of 13 residues. Trimming stripped 5 bases from V and 9 bases from J, with 13 bases between.

The chain uses TRBV5-1 and TRBJ2-7; 12 bases match TRBD2. CDR3 size: 13 residues. CDR1 is SGHRS, CDR2 YFSETQ, per germline. Losses at the gene ends were 6 bases for V and 6 bases for J; bases not matched to a gene: 4. CDR3 protein: CASTLTSGSEQYF. Written as DNA, the CDR3 is TGCGCCAGCACGCTGACTAGCGGGAGCGAGCAGTACTTC.

The rearrangement uses TRBV3-1 (or the pseudogene TRBV3-2) and TRBJ1-5; perhaps TRBD1 as D (5 bases). Trimming took 4 bases from V and 6 from J, leaving 10 bases between them. The CDR3 loop spans 13 amino acids. The V gene's germline CDR1 is LGHDT and CDR2 YNNKEL (reference sequence). The CDR3 DNA is TGTGCCAGCAGCCGTTATAGGGGTCAGCCCCAGCATTTT. Translated: CASSRYRGQPQHF.

In DNA, the CDR3 is TGTGCCAGCAGGCGACTAGCGGGGACCTACAATGAGCAGTTCTTC. It is translated as CASRRLAGTYNEQFF. The V and J genes are TRBV6-5 and TRBJ2-1; 11 nucleotides line up with TRBD2. The CDR3 sequence is 15 residues long. The J segment lost 2 bases and the V segment lost 6 bases, leaving 3 bases of the junction unmatched. Looked up from germline, CDR1 is MNHEY and CDR2 is SVGAGI.

V is TRBV19 and J is TRBJ2-7, with TRBD1 matching 11 bases. Germline V gene data show CDR1 as LNHDA and CDR2 as SQIVND (reference sequence). The junction had 5 bases not matched to a gene; V was cut back by 5 bases and J by 5 bases. The CDR3 loop spans 14 amino acids. The DNA for the CDR3 is TGTGCCAGTAGTGTCGGACAGGGGGCGGACGAGCAGTACTTC. This encodes CASSVGQGADEQYF.

This chain uses TRBV6-1 with TRBJ1-3; perhaps TRBD1 as D (5 bases). In germline, CDR1 is MNHNS, CDR2 SASEGT. V lost 1 base and J lost 0, with 10 bases in between. The CDR3 runs to 16 residues. CDR3 amino acids: CASSEGGRGSGNTIYF. CDR3 nucleotides: TGTGCCAGCAGTGAAGGAGGGAGGGGCTCTGGAAACACCATATATTTT.

The chain joins TRBV5-1 to TRBJ2-7; 7 nucleotides align to TRBD2. Germline V gene sequence: CDR1 SGHRS, CDR2 YFSETQ. V was pared by 0 bases and J by 4 bases, with 1 base of the junction left unmatched. The CDR3 runs 13 residues. CDR3 in amino acids: CASSLELAYEQYF. DNA for the CDR3: TGCGCCAGCAGCTTGGAACTAGCGTACGAGCAGTACTTC.

In this sample, this clone turned up once. J is TRBJ2-3 and V is TRBV6-5; TRBD2 aligns across 12 bases. V was clipped by 1 base and J by 3 bases; unmatched bases: 2. Germline-derived CDR1 and CDR2 are MNHEY and SVGAGI. There are 16 residues in the CDR3. CDR3 coding DNA: TGTGCCAGCAGTTACTGGACTAGCGGGAAAACAGATACGCAGTATTTT. Translation gives CASSYWTSGKTDTQYF.

The rearrangement joins TRBV28 to TRBJ2-7; 11 positions match TRBD1. The CDR3 is made up of 16 amino acids. In germline, CDR1 is MDHEN, CDR2 SYDVKM. Unmatched junction bases numbered 10, after V lost 7 bases and J lost 2 bases. Here the CDR3 DNA reads TGTGCCAGCACCACCTACGGGACAGGGGGTCCCTACGAGCAGTACTTC. It translates to CASTTYGTGGPYEQYF.

The chain employs TRBV29-1 and TRBJ1-2; D remains ambiguous. The CDR3 runs 14 residues. The V end lost 2 bases, the J end lost 4 bases, and 14 bases lay between the germline ends. Germline V gene lookup returns CDR1 SQVTM and CDR2 ANQGSEA. This CDR3 is CSVEPLSAPYGYTF. The CDR3 bases are TGCAGCGTTGAACCGCTCTCAGCGCCCTATGGCTACACCTTC.

V and J are TRBV28 and TRBJ2-7; no clear D gene. Trimming left V 2 bases short and J 3 bases short, with 8 bases between. The length of the CDR3 is 13 residues. In germline, CDR1 is MDHEN, CDR2 SYDVKM. The CDR3, as DNA: TGTGCCAGCAGTTTAAATGTCGGCTACGAGCAGTACTTC. Translated: CASSLNVGYEQYF.

This chain connects TRBV6-4 to TRBJ2-6, with TRBD1 matching over 8 bases. Trimming took 7 bases from V and 0 from J; bases not matched to a gene: 2. This CDR3 is built from 15 residues. The germline gives CDR1 MRHNA, CDR2 SNTAGT. CDR3 bases: TGTGCCAGCAAAGGACAGGGCTCTGGGGCCAACGTCCTGACTTTC. Protein product: CASKGQGSGANVLTF.

V gene TRBV28 combines with J gene TRBJ1-5; 7 positions agree with TRBD1. Per germline, CDR1 MDHEN and CDR2 SYDVKM. Trimming removed 5 bases from V and 2 bases from J; junction bases left unmatched: 6. The CDR3 length is 15 residues. DNA for the CDR3: TGTGCCAGCAGTCCTACAGGGGAGGGCAATCAGCCCCAGCATTTT. It is translated as CASSPTGEGNQPQHF. Based on the CDR3 plus reference TRBV28 and TRBJ1-5, the full variable domain is DVKVTQSSRYLVKRTGEKVFLECVQDMDHENMFWYRQDPGLGLRLIYFSYDVKMKEKGDIPEGYSVSREKKERFSLILESASTNQTSMYLCASSPTGEGNQPQHFGDGTRLSIL.

The chain links TRBV7-8 to TRBJ2-7, with a possible D match to TRBD2 (6 bases). The CDR3 extends over 14 amino acids. Germline V lookup: CDR1 SGHVS, CDR2 FQNEAQ. V lost 1 base to trimming and J lost 6 bases, with 13 bases between them. The CDR3 is CASSLGRGQREQYF. In DNA, the CDR3 is TGTGCCAGCAGCTTAGGGAGGGGCCAACGCGAGCAGTACTTC.

The J gene is TRBJ1-4, the V gene TRBV19; D is ambiguous. Germline V gene sequence: CDR1 LNHDA, CDR2 SQIVND (reference sequence). The CDR3 runs to 14 residues. Trimming removed 1 base from V and 6 bases from J, with 9 bases in between. CDR3 amino acids: CASSIGFADEKLFF. CDR3 nucleotide sequence: TGTGCCAGTAGTATAGGATTCGCGGATGAAAAACTGTTTTTT.

The rearrangement uses TRBV14 and TRBJ2-5; 7 bases align to TRBD2. With 3 bases clipped from V and 4 bases from J, the junction kept 8 bases outside the gene matches. Germline CDR1 SGHDN, CDR2 FVKESK. The CDR3 runs 15 residues. This CDR3 reads CASSQWGLQPETQYF. The DNA for the CDR3 is TGTGCCAGCAGCCAGTGGGGACTACAACCAGAGACCCAGTACTTC. The variable domain in full, completed from reference TRBV14 and TRBJ2-5, reads EAGVTQFPSHSVIEKGQTVTLRCDPISGHDNLYWYRRVMGKEIKFLLHFVKESKQDESGMPNNRFLAERTGGTYSTLKVQPAELEDSGVYFCASSQWGLQPETQYFGPGTRLLVL.

The V gene is TRBV7-2, the J gene TRBJ2-5; D remains unclear. This CDR3 is 11 amino acids long. V gave up 2 bases and J gave up 13 bases, with 11 bases separating them. Looked up from germline, CDR1 is SGHTA and CDR2 is FQGNSA. For the CDR3, the DNA is TGTGCCAGCAGCTTAATCTACGAGGCGTACTTC. Its protein is CASSLIYEAYF.

This clone was detected once. CDR3 sequence: CATSDPNTSGRGNEQFF. The CDR3 nucleotides are TGTGCCACCAGTGATCCCAACACTAGCGGGAGAGGCAATGAGCAGTTCTTC. This chain links TRBV24-1 with TRBJ2-1; 11 nucleotides line up with TRBD2. CDR3 size: 17 residues. CDR1 KGHDR and CDR2 SFDVKD come from the germline V gene. The V gene end was trimmed by 3 bases and the J gene end by 6 bases; junction bases not matched to a gene: 9.

This clone was observed a handful of times. V usage is TRBV5-5 and J usage is TRBJ2-1; no definite D call. The ends were cut back, 4 bases at V and 7 bases at J, with 9 bases in the middle. The CDR3 is made up of 12 amino acids. Per the germline V gene, CDR1 is SGHKS and CDR2 is YYEKEE (reference sequence). The CDR3 DNA reads TGTGCCAGCAGCCCCACAGTTAATGAGCAGTTCTTC. As protein: CASSPTVNEQFF.

V is TRBV10-2 and J is TRBJ2-3; 9 bases are a match to TRBD2. Germline trimming cut 5 bases from V and 2 bases from J; bases unmatched to any gene: 8. The CDR3 runs to 16 residues. Germline CDR1 is WSHSY and CDR2 is SAAADI. CDR3 sequence: CASSSFAGGNTDTQYF. The CDR3 DNA follows: TGCGCCAGCAGTAGCTTTGCGGGAGGGAACACAGATACGCAGTATTTT.

This chain joins TRBV25-1 and TRBJ2-3; 9 bases fit TRBD2. CDR1 is MGHDK, CDR2 SYGVNS, per germline. The CDR3 has 16 residues. The junction had 8 bases not matched to a gene; V was cut back by 2 bases and J by 5 bases. This chain's CDR3 is CASSERGGRVKDTQYF. The CDR3 region has the DNA TGTGCCAGCAGTGAACGGGGCGGGAGGGTGAAAGATACGCAGTATTTT.